One sample yielded the 30 T cell receptor beta chains listed below, sequenced in a study of beta chain features in type 1 diabetes. The study's findings and limits: Researchers report that Type 1 diabetes patients had moderately but significantly shorter TCRB CDR3s across all four CD4+ subsets.

Expressed TCRB transcripts got sequenced, as all isolated RNA was reverse transcribed. Data came from immunoSEQ multiplex PCR; TCRdb stores just in-frame clones and leaves some out. Of about 15,000 clones listed, approximately 76% are singletons. The antigens for these receptors are not known. Sequencing was done on a sample of stem cell memory CD4+ T cells from blood. The receptors shown here come from a woman younger than 30 with type 1 diabetes.

The chain is built from TRBV4-1 and TRBJ2-1, with 11 bases lining up with TRBD2. J gave up 4 bases and V 3 bases, and 5 bases lay outside the gene matches. The CDR3 runs 16 residues. From germline, CDR1 is MGHRA and CDR2 YSYEKL. The CDR3 DNA reads as TGCGCCAGCAGCCAGGGGGGGACTAGCGGTTACAATGAGCAGTTCTTC. This gives the protein CASSQGGTSGYNEQFF.

The V call is TRBV5-4, the J call TRBJ1-1; 8 nucleotides match TRBD1. This CDR3 comprises 15 residues. Trimming at V came to 4 bases and at J to 1 base, leaving 6 bases not matched to a gene. Germline values: CDR1 SGHNT, CDR2 YYREEE (reference sequence). In DNA form, the CDR3 reads TGTGCCAGCAGCCCCCGGACAGGGACGAACACTGAAGCTTTCTTT. Its translation is CASSPRTGTNTEAFF.

The V and J genes are TRBV27 and TRBJ1-1, with D possibly being TRBD1 (5 bases). The V and J ends lost 0 bases and 7 bases respectively, with 12 bases between them. This CDR3 contains 14 residues. Per the germline V gene, CDR1 is MNHEY and CDR2 is SMNVEV (reference sequence). This chain's CDR3 is CASSLSRVVDEAFF. CDR3 coding DNA: TGTGCCAGCAGTTTATCCAGGGTGGTTGATGAAGCTTTCTTT.

This clone appeared a few times. V is TRBV7-2 and J is TRBJ1-1, with 9 positions matching TRBD1. CDR3 size: 14 residues. The J segment lost 8 bases and the V segment lost 3 bases, leaving 7 bases of the junction unmatched. Germline assignment: CDR1 SGHTA and CDR2 FQGNSA. CDR3 nucleotides: TGTGCCAGCAGCTTTTCGACAGGGGGGACCGAAGCTTTCTTT. Protein: CASSFSTGGTEAFF. Supplemented by reference TRBV7-2 and TRBJ1-1, the full variable domain reads GAGVSQSPSNKVTEKGKDVELRCDPISGHTALYWYRQSLGQGLEFLIYFQGNSAPDKSGLPSDRFSAERTGGSVSTLTIQRTQQEDSAVYLCASSFSTGGTEAFFGQGTRLTVV.

The chain is built from TRBV2 and TRBJ2-3; 7 nucleotides match TRBD2. Germline CDR1 reads SNHLY; CDR2 reads FYNNEI. V dropped 10 bases and J dropped 5; count of bases not matched to a gene: 12. The CDR3 extends over 14 amino acids. The CDR3 sequence: CATGWGGSLDTQYF. The CDR3 DNA reads TGTGCCACCGGTTGGGGCGGGAGCTTAGATACGCAGTATTTT.

This clone was seen more than once but under ten times. The chain combines TRBV6-5 with TRBJ1-1, with D hard to call. Germline CDR1 is MNHEY and CDR2 is SVGAGI. The CDR3 loop spans 15 amino acids. V was clipped by 5 bases and J by 1 base, with 14 bases between them. CDR3 loop: CASSPHGLRNTEAFF. CDR3 DNA sequence: TGTGCCAGCAGTCCCCATGGACTGCGGAACACTGAAGCTTTCTTT.

The chain recombines TRBV7-2 with TRBJ2-3, with TRBD2 as a possible D gene (7 bases). Per the germline V gene, CDR1 is SGHTA and CDR2 is FQGNSA. Trimming removed 5 bases at V and 3 bases at J, with 18 bases between. The CDR3 is 16 residues long. CDR3 loop: CASSPTGGWDTDTQYF. The DNA of the CDR3 is TGTGCCAGCAGCCCAACGGGGGGCTGGGATACAGATACGCAGTATTTT.

The chain joins TRBV10-3 to TRBJ2-3; 8 bases line up with TRBD1. The CDR3 has 15 amino acids. Trimming removed 3 bases from V and 2 bases from J; junction bases left unmatched: 4. Per the germline V gene, CDR1 is ENHRY and CDR2 is SYGVKD. The CDR3 sequence is CAISEIQGVTDTQYF. The DNA for the CDR3 is TGTGCCATCAGTGAAATACAGGGGGTCACAGATACGCAGTATTTT.

The chain employs TRBV7-8 and TRBJ2-1; D possibly corresponds to TRBD2 (7 bases). Trimming stripped 3 bases from V and 6 bases from J, with 15 bases between. Germline values: CDR1 SGHVS, CDR2 FQNEAQ. This CDR3 has 15 amino acids. CDR3 nucleotide sequence: TGTGCCAGCAGCTTCGCGGGGGCTCCTGGCAATGAGCAGTTCTTC. Translating it yields CASSFAGAPGNEQFF.

The genes are TRBV4-3 and TRBJ2-1; 7 bases are shared with TRBD2. J was trimmed by 5 bases and V by 2 bases; bases with no gene match: 12. This CDR3 comprises 17 residues. Germline CDR1 reads LGHNA; CDR2 reads YSLEER. The CDR3 bases are TGCGCCAGCAGCCAAAGCCGGACTAGTGTCATCAACAATGAGCAGTTCTTC. It codes for CASSQSRTSVINNEQFF.

The V and J genes are TRBV7-8 and TRBJ2-5; the D gene is possibly TRBD2 (5 bases). Trimming removed 4 bases at V and 5 bases at J, with 11 bases between. The germline CDR1 and CDR2 sequences are SGHVS and FQNEAQ. The CDR3 contains 13 residues. The CDR3 sequence: CASSSGLRETQYF. In DNA form, the CDR3 reads TGTGCCAGCAGCTCAGGACTTAGGGAGACCCAGTACTTC.

The chain combines TRBV10-3 with TRBJ1-4; 7 bases match TRBD1. This CDR3 contains 13 residues. The junction had 7 bases not matched to a gene; V was cut back by 7 bases and J by 8 bases. Germline lookup yields CDR1 ENHRY and CDR2 SYGVKD. The CDR3 sequence: CAITGTEGEKLFF. The CDR3 nucleotides are TGTGCCATCACTGGGACAGAGGGGGAAAAACTGTTTTTT.

The chain is built from TRBV5-1 and TRBJ2-2, with D possibly TRBD2 on 5 matching bases. Germline V gene sequence: CDR1 SGHRS, CDR2 YFSETQ. V lost 8 bases, J lost 0 bases, and 14 bases lay in between. This CDR3 has 15 residues. The CDR3 is CASRQPGTNTGELFF. In nucleotides, the CDR3 is TGCGCCAGTCGCCAGCCCGGGACGAACACCGGGGAGCTGTTTTTT.

This chain uses TRBV6-1 with TRBJ2-7; 13 nucleotides agree with TRBD2. CDR1 MNHNS and CDR2 SASEGT come from the germline V gene. The CDR3 is 15 residues long. Trimming took 5 bases from V and 1 from J; bases not matched to a gene: 2. CDR3 bases: TGTGCCAGCAGTCCACTAGCGGGAGGGTCCTACGAGCAGTACTTC. Protein product: CASSPLAGGSYEQYF.

This rearrangement joins TRBV7-9 to TRBJ1-5; the D gene is possibly TRBD1 (6 bases). V gave up 8 bases and J gave up 3 bases, with 11 bases separating them. CDR1 and CDR2 from the germline V gene are SEHNR and FQNEAQ (reference sequence). The CDR3 totals 13 residues. In nucleotides, the CDR3 is TGTGCCAGCCAAGGACAGTTCAATCAGCCCCAGCATTTT. Amino acids: CASQGQFNQPQHF.

The V and J genes are TRBV2 and TRBJ1-1; D is possibly TRBD1 (5 bases). The CDR3 runs 13 residues. CDR1 and CDR2 (germline): SNHLY, FYNNEI. V was pared by 7 bases and J by 4 bases, with 13 bases between. CDR3 amino acids: CASNWGGGTEAFF. In DNA form, the CDR3 reads TGTGCCAGCAATTGGGGCGGGGGCACTGAAGCTTTCTTT.

In its sample, this clone was seen a few times. The chain recombines TRBV18 with TRBJ1-1; D unclear. CDR3 length equals 15 residues. V was cut by 2 bases and J by 2 bases, with 12 bases left in between. Germline CDR1 is KGHSH and CDR2 is LQKENI. The CDR3 loop reads CASSPFGQFNTEAFF. CDR3 nucleotides: TGTGCCAGCTCACCATTTGGGCAGTTTAACACTGAAGCTTTCTTT.

The chain carries TRBV27 and TRBJ1-1; tentatively, D is TRBD1 (5 bases). The CDR3 totals 15 residues. The germline V and J ends were trimmed by 2 bases and 2 bases, with 12 bases remaining between them. Germline lookup yields CDR1 MNHEY and CDR2 SMNVEV (reference sequence). The CDR3 DNA reads as TGTGCCAGCAGTTTAAGATGGGGCGTAAACACTGAAGCTTTCTTT. This sequence encodes CASSLRWGVNTEAFF.

Worth noting for this clone: The same CDR3 also results from other DNA sequences found in this sample. The chain recombines TRBV25-1 with TRBJ2-2; TRBD2 matches 8 bases. V lost 3 bases, J lost 2 bases, and 2 bases stayed unmatched. The germline V gene has CDR1 MGHDK and CDR2 SYGVNS. This CDR3 spans 15 amino acids. CDR3 nucleotides: TGTGCCAGCAGTGATCGGGGGGGCAACACCGGGGAGCTGTTTTTT. It translates to CASSDRGGNTGELFF.

In this sample, this clone turned up once. V and J are TRBV9 and TRBJ2-3; 7 bases fit TRBD2. The CDR3 consists of 16 residues. With 0 bases clipped from V and 2 bases from J, the junction kept 6 bases outside the gene matches. The germline gives CDR1 SGDLS, CDR2 YYNGEE. The CDR3 DNA reads TGTGCCAGCAGCGTAGGGCTAGCGGCGAACACAGATACGCAGTATTTT. Encoded protein: CASSVGLAANTDTQYF.

This clone was observed a single time. The V call is TRBV15, the J call TRBJ2-1; 8 nucleotides agree with TRBD2. The CDR3 consists of 14 residues. Germline trimming cut 1 base from V and 7 bases from J; bases unmatched to any gene: 3. Germline V lookup: CDR1 LNHNV, CDR2 YYDKDF (reference sequence). In nucleotides, the CDR3 is TGTGCCACCAGCAGAGCGGGAGGGGGGAATGAGCAGTTCTTC. Translated, it gives CATSRAGGGNEQFF.

The genes are TRBV7-9 and TRBJ1-2; D is uncertain. The CDR3 length is 13 residues. Trimming stripped 1 base from V and 0 bases from J, with 3 bases between. Germline V gene data show CDR1 as SEHNR and CDR2 as FQNEAQ (reference sequence). CDR3 in amino acids: CASSLDSNYGYTF. CDR3 sequence (DNA): TGTGCCAGCAGCTTAGACTCTAACTATGGCTACACCTTC.

The chain couples TRBV5-1 to TRBJ2-4; 8 bases map to TRBD1. Germline-derived CDR1 and CDR2 are SGHRS and YFSETQ. With V trimmed by 0 bases and J by 0 bases, 2 bases remained unmatched. The CDR3 runs to 16 residues. This CDR3 reads CASSLGQGLAKNIQYF. The CDR3 DNA sequence: TGCGCCAGCAGCTTGGGACAGGGGCTAGCCAAAAACATTCAGTACTTC.

The chain has TRBV28 and TRBJ2-1, with 11 bases identical to TRBD2. The CDR3 has 14 residues. The germline CDR1 and CDR2 sequences are MDHEN and SYDVKM. V shed 5 bases, J shed 8 bases, and the junction held 5 bases outside the gene matches. The DNA of the CDR3 is TGTGCCAGCAGTCTAGCGGGAGGCGGGTATGAGCAGTTCTTC. Translation gives CASSLAGGGYEQFF.

This chain connects TRBV27 to TRBJ2-1, with D possibly matching TRBD1 (6 bases). The CDR3 totals 16 residues. Germline V gene data show CDR1 as MNHEY and CDR2 as SMNVEV (reference sequence). V was pared by 8 bases and J by 2 bases, with 19 bases between. The CDR3 protein is CASFPQGQRAYNEQFF. CDR3 in DNA: TGTGCCAGCTTCCCCCAGGGACAACGAGCCTACAATGAGCAGTTCTTC.

The V and J genes are TRBV19 and TRBJ1-2, with 7 bases lining up with TRBD1. Germline CDR1 is LNHDA and CDR2 is SQIVND (reference sequence). Unmatched junction bases numbered 12, after V lost 9 bases and J lost 2 bases. This CDR3 contains 15 residues. The CDR3 spells CASLPGQTGNYGYTF. The CDR3 coding sequence is TGTGCCAGCCTACCGGGCCAGACAGGGAACTATGGCTACACCTTC.

This chain joins TRBV7-3 and TRBJ2-3; tentative D call: TRBD1 (5 bases). In germline, CDR1 is SGHTA, CDR2 FQGTGA. V lost 3 bases to trimming and J lost 1 base, with 8 bases between them. This CDR3 is built from 14 residues. Written as DNA, the CDR3 is TGTGCCAGCAGCTTGGCAGGGCGCACAGATACGCAGTATTTT. It translates to CASSLAGRTDTQYF.

The chain links TRBV21-1 to TRBJ2-5; the listed D gene, TRBD1, was not tested against the DNA. TRBV21-1 has pseudogene status. The CDR3 is made up of 17 amino acids. This CDR3 is CASSKEWAGAKQETQYF. CDR3 coding DNA: TGTGCCAGCAGCAAAGAGTGGGCAGGGGCTAAGCAAGAGACCCAGTACTTC.

The rearrangement uses TRBV29-1 and TRBJ2-5; 7 bases are shared with TRBD2. V shed 6 bases and J 0 bases; nucleotides not matched to a gene: 4. Germline CDR1 SQVTM, CDR2 ANQGSEA. The CDR3 totals 13 residues. The CDR3 loop is CSVDGLDQETQYF. The CDR3 DNA sequence: TGCAGCGTAGACGGACTAGACCAAGAGACCCAGTACTTC.

V usage is TRBV18 and J usage is TRBJ2-3; D may be TRBD2 (5 bases). Germline V lookup: CDR1 KGHSH, CDR2 LQKENI. V gave up 6 bases and J gave up 4 bases, with 11 bases separating them. The CDR3 is 13 amino acids. Here the CDR3 reads CASSSGYADTQYF. The CDR3 DNA follows: TGTGCCAGCTCCTCGGGATATGCAGATACGCAGTATTTT. Supplemented by reference TRBV18 and TRBJ2-3, the full variable domain reads NAGVMQNPRHLVRRRGQEARLRCSPMKGHSHVYWYRQLPEEGLKFMVYLQKENIIDESGMPKERFSAEFPKEGPSILRIQQVVRGDSAAYFCASSSGYADTQYFGPGTRLTVL.